One and the same sample provided the 18 T cell receptor beta chains below, sequenced in a study of response to subunit inactivated influenza vaccine. TCRdb reprocessed the RT-PCR reads via MiXCR and lists one record per CDR3 protein. Of about 830,000 distinct CDR3 sequences detected, roughly 18% appear once; the ten largest clones hold about 11%. This specimen was PBMCs from blood, taken less than 6 days after vaccination. Receptors originate from a middle-aged man who received an inactivated influenza vaccine.

The chain combines TRBV3-1 with TRBJ1-6, with 8 bases aligning to TRBD1. The CDR3 is 16 residues long. Unmatched junction bases numbered 8, after V lost 5 bases and J lost 5 bases. Per the germline V gene, CDR1 is LGHDT and CDR2 is YNNKEL (reference sequence). The CDR3 DNA follows: TGTGCCAGCAGCGCAACAGGGGGAACTAATAATTCACCCCTCCACTTT. It specifies CASSATGGTNNSPLHF.

V is TRBV28 and J is TRBJ2-3; D may be TRBD1 (7 bases). Per the germline V gene, CDR1 is MDHEN and CDR2 is SYDVKM. Trimming removed 7 bases from V and 0 bases from J, with 11 bases in between. CDR3 length: 14 amino acids. The DNA of the CDR3 is TGTGCCAGCATGCCAGGGGGGAGCACAGATACGCAGTATTTT. Translated: CASMPGGSTDTQYF.

The table lists this clonotype with many counts. J is TRBJ2-1 and V is TRBV5-1; the D gene is possibly TRBD2 (5 bases). V was cut by 0 bases and J by 6 bases, with 13 bases left in between. The CDR3 extends over 15 amino acids. Germline V gene lookup returns CDR1 SGHRS and CDR2 YFSETQ. The chain's CDR3 is CASSLDRGRGNEQFF. CDR3 bases: TGCGCCAGCAGCTTGGACAGAGGGCGCGGCAATGAGCAGTTCTTC.

The V gene is TRBV7-6, the J gene TRBJ2-2; D call uncertain. The CDR3 totals 15 residues. Germline CDR1 is SGHVS and CDR2 is FNYEAQ. V was shortened by 2 bases and J by 0 bases, with 7 bases between the two germline ends. This CDR3 reads CASSLTTANTGELFF. In DNA, the CDR3 is TGTGCCAGCAGCTTAACTACAGCGAACACCGGGGAGCTGTTTTTT. The variable domain in full, completed from reference TRBV7-6 and TRBJ2-2, reads GAGVSQSPRYKVTKRGQDVALRCDPISGHVSLYWYRQALGQGPEFLTYFNYEAQQDKSGLPNDRFSAERPEGSISTLTIQRTEQRDSAMYRCASSLTTANTGELFFGEGSRLTVL.

This clonotype occurred many times. The genes are TRBV4-3 and TRBJ2-1; D may correspond to TRBD1 or TRBD2 (5 bases each). Trimming took 3 bases from V and 5 from J, leaving 11 bases between them. This CDR3 has 14 residues. In germline, CDR1 is LGHNA, CDR2 YSLEER. The CDR3 region is CASSHSGDDNEQFF. Written as DNA, the CDR3 is TGCGCCAGCAGCCACTCCGGGGACGACAATGAGCAGTTCTTC.

The chain carries TRBV6-2 or TRBV6-3 and TRBJ2-2, with D unresolved. Per the germline V gene, CDR1 is MNHEY and CDR2 is SVGEGT. The CDR3 extends over 16 amino acids. Trimming removed 2 bases at V and 0 bases at J, with 10 bases between. The CDR3 reads CASSYVEASNTGELFF. CDR3 nucleotide sequence: TGTGCCAGCAGTTACGTAGAGGCCTCGAACACCGGGGAGCTGTTTTTT.

The rearrangement links TRBV27 to TRBJ1-1; 9 bases fit TRBD1. With 7 bases clipped from V and 1 base from J, the junction kept 10 bases outside the gene matches. Germline V CDR1 and CDR2: MNHEY, SMNVEV (reference sequence). The CDR3 loop spans 16 amino acids. The CDR3 DNA is TGTGCCAGCAACTCGAACAGGGGGCGCAGGAACACTGAAGCTTTCTTT. It translates to CASNSNRGRRNTEAFF.

This clonotype has more than one count but fewer than ten. The chain has TRBV11-1 and TRBJ2-1; a weak D match, TRBD2 (6 bases). The CDR3 spans 14 residues. V gave up 6 bases and J gave up 4 bases, with 13 bases separating them. The germline V gene has CDR1 SGHAT and CDR2 FQDESV (reference sequence). Here the CDR3 DNA reads TGTGCCAGCAGTCCCGGACGGGAGTACAATGAGCAGTTCTTC. Translating it yields CASSPGREYNEQFF.

This sequence joins TRBV30 and TRBJ2-2; no definite D call. The CDR3 runs to 14 residues. The V end lost 2 bases, the J end lost 0 bases, and 7 bases lay between the germline ends. The germline CDR1 and CDR2 sequences are GTSNPN and SVGIG (reference sequence). CDR3: CAWSRNANTGELFF. The CDR3 DNA reads as TGTGCCTGGAGTAGGAATGCGAACACCGGGGAGCTGTTTTTT.

CDR3 amino acids: CATKWGANTGELFF. CDR3 DNA sequence: TGTGCCACTAAATGGGGGGCGAACACCGGGGAGCTGTTTTTT. The rearrangement links TRBV2 to TRBJ2-2; D is possibly TRBD2 (6 bases). CDR3 length equals 14 residues. From germline, CDR1 is SNHLY and CDR2 FYNNEI. V was cut by 10 bases and J by 0 bases, with 12 bases left in between.

The chain recombines TRBV15 with TRBJ2-3, with 9 nucleotides matching TRBD2. V lost 1 base and J lost 3; bases outside the gene matches: 5. The CDR3 is 16 residues long. The germline gives CDR1 LNHNV, CDR2 YYDKDF (reference sequence). Written as DNA, the CDR3 is TGTGCCACCAGCAGAGCGGCGGGGGGGTATACAGATACGCAGTATTTT. Its protein is CATSRAAGGYTDTQYF.

This clonotype has more than one count but fewer than ten. The chain is built from TRBV2 and TRBJ1-1; 7 bases map to TRBD1. The V and J ends lost 1 base and 3 bases, in that order; junction bases with no gene match: 8. Germline loops: CDR1 SNHLY, CDR2 FYNNEI. This CDR3 spans 16 amino acids. The CDR3 sequence is CASSEGYRGPDTEAFF. The CDR3 DNA sequence: TGTGCCAGCAGTGAAGGTTACAGGGGCCCGGACACTGAAGCTTTCTTT.

This chain uses TRBV20-1 with TRBJ2-1; TRBD2 might be the D (6 bases). Germline V CDR1 and CDR2: DFQATT, SNEGSKA (reference sequence). Trimming shortened V by 0 bases and J by 9 bases, and 12 bases separated the two germline ends. The CDR3 totals 13 residues. CDR3 amino acids: CSARDRDLVEQFF. The CDR3 coding sequence is TGCAGTGCTAGAGATCGGGACTTGGTTGAGCAGTTCTTC.

This clonotype came up a few times. V usage is TRBV20-1 and J usage is TRBJ2-3, with 11 bases identical to TRBD2. Germline-derived CDR1 and CDR2 are DFQATT and SNEGSKA (reference sequence). Trimming removed 3 bases from V and 3 bases from J; junction bases left unmatched: 11. The CDR3 is 17 residues long. The CDR3 spells CSARLPGLAGGTDTQYF. As DNA, the CDR3 is TGCAGTGCTAGGCTCCCCGGCCTAGCGGGGGGTACAGATACGCAGTATTTT.

This clonotype was recorded a few times. The chain is built from TRBV7-9 and TRBJ2-7; D not certain. From germline, CDR1 is SEHNR and CDR2 FQNEAQ (reference sequence). The CDR3 totals 13 residues. V dropped 1 base and J dropped 2 bases, with 6 bases sitting between them. This CDR3 is CASSLVTTYEQYF. The CDR3 DNA reads TGTGCCAGCAGCTTAGTAACAACCTACGAGCAGTACTTC.

This clonotype was seen repeatedly, ten times or more. The chain is built from TRBV7-9 and TRBJ2-1; D gene uncertain. The germline V and J ends were trimmed by 0 bases and 8 bases, with 11 bases remaining between them. Germline values: CDR1 SEHNR, CDR2 FQNEAQ (reference sequence). The CDR3 has 14 amino acids. The CDR3 nucleotides read TGTGCCAGCAGCTTAGCGAATCTGATACATGAGCAGTTCTTC. Its translation: CASSLANLIHEQFF.

This clonotype has more than one count but fewer than ten. The V gene is TRBV11-2, the J gene TRBJ2-2; D not resolved. V was clipped by 5 bases and J by 6 bases, with 16 bases between them. CDR1 SGHAT and CDR2 FQNNGV come from the germline V gene. The CDR3 is 15 residues long. The CDR3 region is CASSITTSRAGELFF. The CDR3 nucleotides are TGTGCCAGCAGCATTACCACCTCCCGAGCCGGGGAGCTGTTTTTT.

In its sample, this clonotype was seen a few times. The V gene is TRBV27, the J gene TRBJ2-7; no reliable D call. Germline CDR1 and CDR2: MNHEY and SMNVEV (reference sequence). The CDR3 contains 14 residues. With 2 bases removed from V and 0 bases from J, the gap between germline ends came to 8 bases. This chain's CDR3 is CASSLDPRSYEQYF. The CDR3 nucleotides read TGTGCCAGCAGTTTAGACCCCCGCTCCTACGAGCAGTACTTC.